A selection of T cell receptor beta chains follows, all from one sample in a study of vaccination effects on CD4 cells after COVID-19. For these receptors, no antigen is known. Assay used: immunoSEQ multiplex PCR; TCRdb lists only in-frame clones, some missing. This repertoire shows 70,000 or so clones, more than 70% found once; its top ten account for roughly 1.9%. The source material was CD4+ T cells from PBMCs cultured without peptide, sampled before COVID-19 vaccination. These receptors were taken from a human donor who received a COVID-19 vaccine. Both conserved end residues are part of each CDR3. Fields, in order: J gene, clone size, D gene, V gene, CDR3 DNA, CDR3 protein. D genes are given only for firm matches. Clone size is given for some rows only: seen once, a few or many times, or a class if the clone is expanded.

J: TRBJ2-5
size: .
D: .
V: TRBV14
DNA: TGTGCCAGCAGCCAGGGCGGGACATCCCAAGAGACCCAGTACTTC
CDR3: CASSQGGTSQETQYF

J: TRBJ2-5
size: .
D: TRBD1
V: TRBV24-1
DNA: TGTGCCACCAGTGATGGGACAGGGGGCAGTGAGACCCAGTACTTC
CDR3: CATSDGTGGSETQYF

J: TRBJ1-1
size: .
D: .
V: TRBV7-2
DNA: TGTGCCAGCAGCTTAGATCCGGGGAACACTGAAGCTTTCTTT
CDR3: CASSLDPGNTEAFF

J: TRBJ1-2
size: .
D: .
V: TRBV15
DNA: TGTGCCACCAGCAGAGACGACTATGGCTACACCTTC
CDR3: CATSRDDYGYTF

J: TRBJ2-2
size: .
D: .
V: TRBV3-1/TRBV3-2
DNA: TGTGCCAGCAGCCATACCCCCGGGACTCATAACACCGGGGAGCTGTTTTTT
CDR3: CASSHTPGTHNTGELFF

J: TRBJ2-3
size: .
D: .
V: TRBV27
DNA: TGTGCCAGCAGTTTGGCGGGGGCCAACACAGATACGCAGTATTTT
CDR3: CASSLAGANTDTQYF

J: TRBJ1-1
size: .
D: .
V: TRBV5-1
DNA: TGCGCCAGCAGCAATATAGGCCTGAACACTGAAGCTTTCTTT
CDR3: CASSNIGLNTEAFF

J: TRBJ2-3
size: .
D: .
V: TRBV7-9
DNA: TGTGCCAGCAGCTTAGGGCAGCCGACAGATACGCAGTATTTT
CDR3: CASSLGQPTDTQYF

J: TRBJ1-3
size: .
D: .
V: TRBV7-2
DNA: TGTGCCAGCAGCTTTAGCGCCGGACCTGGAAACACCATATATTTT
CDR3: CASSFSAGPGNTIYF

J: TRBJ2-5
size: .
D: TRBD1
V: TRBV5-4
DNA: TGTGCCAGCAGCCCGGGACAGGGACCAGAAAAGACCCAGTACTTC
CDR3: CASSPGQGPEKTQYF

J: TRBJ1-5
size: .
D: .
V: TRBV6-5
DNA: TGTGCCAGCACAGGGGCGAGCAATCAGCCCCAGCATTTT
CDR3: CASTGASNQPQHF

J: TRBJ2-3
size: .
D: .
V: TRBV29-1
DNA: TGCAGCGTTGAGGACGGGTACACAGATACGCAGTATTTT
CDR3: CSVEDGYTDTQYF

J: TRBJ1-1
size: .
D: .
V: TRBV29-1
DNA: TGCAGCGTTGAGGGGTTCCCTGAAGCTTTCTTT
CDR3: CSVEGFPEAFF

J: TRBJ2-5
size: .
D: TRBD1
V: TRBV10-3
DNA: TGTGCCATCAGTACAGGGGTACAAGAGACCCAGTACTTC
CDR3: CAISTGVQETQYF

J: TRBJ2-1
size: .
D: TRBD1
V: TRBV14
DNA: TGTGCCAGCAGCCACCTCGACAAGGGGGCAAGGTACAATGAGCAGTTCTTC
CDR3: CASSHLDKGARYNEQFF

J: TRBJ2-5
size: .
D: .
V: TRBV2
DNA: TGTGCCAGCACCCCCGAAGGGCAGGATGAGACCCAGTACTTC
CDR3: CASTPEGQDETQYF

J: TRBJ1-3
size: .
D: .
V: TRBV29-1
DNA: TGCAGCGCCGAACCATTCTCGGGAAACACCATATATTTT
CDR3: CSAEPFSGNTIYF

J: TRBJ1-4
size: .
D: .
V: TRBV3-1/TRBV3-2
DNA: TGTGCCAGCAGCCCGGAAGACGAAGGGGCTCGGGAGGGGGAAAAACTGTTTTTT
CDR3: CASSPEDEGAREGEKLFF

J: TRBJ2-2
size: .
D: .
V: TRBV11-2
DNA: TGTGCCAGCAGCTATCAGGGGCCTACCGGGGAGCTGTTTTTT
CDR3: CASSYQGPTGELFF

J: TRBJ1-2
size: few
D: .
V: TRBV5-6
DNA: TGTGCCAGCAGCTTGGATTTGGGGGCTTCGCAAAACTATGGCTACACCTTC
CDR3: CASSLDLGASQNYGYTF

J: TRBJ1-5
size: .
D: .
V: TRBV28
DNA: TGTGCCACCAAAATCGGACAGAGCAATCAGCCCCAGCATTTT
CDR3: CATKIGQSNQPQHF

J: TRBJ2-3
size: once
D: TRBD1
V: TRBV5-1
DNA: TGCGCCAGCAGCTTGCAGGGACAGCGCACAGATACGCAGTATTTT
CDR3: CASSLQGQRTDTQYF

J: TRBJ1-6
size: .
D: TRBD1
V: TRBV27
DNA: TGTGCCAGCAGTTTACACGGTACAGGGGGCGCCGGATCACCCCTCCACTTT
CDR3: CASSLHGTGGAGSPLHF

J: TRBJ2-5
size: .
D: .
V: TRBV9
DNA: TGTGCCAGCAGCGTAGGAGCGAGAGAGACCCAGTACTTC
CDR3: CASSVGARETQYF

J: TRBJ2-3
size: .
D: .
V: TRBV5-1
DNA: TGCGCCAGCAGCCCGAGGGGGACGGTGAGCACAGATACGCAGTATTTT
CDR3: CASSPRGTVSTDTQYF

J: TRBJ1-5
size: few
D: .
V: TRBV2
DNA: TGTGCCAGCAGTGACCCCAACCAGGGCTTCGATCAGCCCCAGCATTTT
CDR3: CASSDPNQGFDQPQHF

J: TRBJ1-4
size: .
D: TRBD1
V: TRBV5-1
DNA: TGCGCCAGCAGCTTGGTTGGACAGGGACTTAATGAAAAACTGTTTTTT
CDR3: CASSLVGQGLNEKLFF

J: TRBJ2-3
size: .
D: .
V: TRBV29-1
DNA: TGCAGCGTTGTGGCTTATCAAGGCACAGATACGCAGTATTTT
CDR3: CSVVAYQGTDTQYF

J: TRBJ1-2
size: once
D: .
V: TRBV6-5
DNA: TGTGCCAGCAGTCGGACGGACAACTATGGCTACACCTTC
CDR3: CASSRTDNYGYTF

J: TRBJ1-6
size: .
D: .
V: TRBV5-8
DNA: TGTGCCAGCGTACTATGGGAAAGCTCCTATAATTCACCCCTCCACTTT
CDR3: CASVLWESSYNSPLHF

J: TRBJ1-2
size: .
D: .
V: TRBV6-1
DNA: TGTGCCAGCAGTGAAGTGGGAGGGGACTACTATGGCTACACCTTC
CDR3: CASSEVGGDYYGYTF

J: TRBJ1-1
size: .
D: .
V: TRBV5-1
DNA: TGCGCCAGCAGGGCTTCGGGGGGCGTGTTTGGTGAAGCTTTCTTT
CDR3: CASRASGGVFGEAFF

J: TRBJ1-2
size: once
D: TRBD1
V: TRBV7-8
DNA: TGTGCCAGCAGCTTAGACAGGGCAGGGGGCCTGTATGGCTACACCTTC
CDR3: CASSLDRAGGLYGYTF

J: TRBJ2-1
size: .
D: TRBD1
V: TRBV10-3
DNA: TGTGCCATCAGTGACTCGAAGGGACAGGGCCACAATGAGCAGTTCTTC
CDR3: CAISDSKGQGHNEQFF

J: TRBJ2-3
size: .
D: TRBD1
V: TRBV11-2
DNA: TGTGCCAGCAGCTTAGGACAGGGGTTCTTCACAGATACGCAGTATTTT
CDR3: CASSLGQGFFTDTQYF

J: TRBJ2-5
size: .
D: .
V: TRBV18
DNA: TGTGCCAGCTCACCTACCGGGGTTCGAGAGACCCAGTACTTC
CDR3: CASSPTGVRETQYF

J: TRBJ1-3
size: .
D: .
V: TRBV10-2
DNA: TGCGCCATTATGGACCGTCGGGGGTCTGGAAACACCATATATTTT
CDR3: CAIMDRRGSGNTIYF

J: TRBJ2-3
size: .
D: TRBD1
V: TRBV20-1
DNA: TGCAATGGACAGGGGAGAGATACGCAGTATTTT
CDR3: CNGQGRDTQYF

J: TRBJ1-2
size: .
D: .
V: TRBV12-3/TRBV12-4
DNA: TGTGCCAGCAGGACATTTGCCCGCTATGGCTACACCTTC
CDR3: CASRTFARYGYTF

J: TRBJ2-5
size: .
D: .
V: TRBV19
DNA: TGTGCCAGTAGCCGTTCAACCGAAGAGACCCAGTACTTC
CDR3: CASSRSTEETQYF

J: TRBJ2-1
size: .
D: .
V: TRBV14
DNA: TGTGCCAGCAGCCGAGATCTATTTACAGTTACTTCCTACAATGAGCAGTTCTTC
CDR3: CASSRDLFTVTSYNEQFF

J: TRBJ2-2
size: .
D: TRBD2
V: TRBV4-1
DNA: TGCGCCAGCAGCCAAGAAGGGCTAGCGGGGGCGCTCACCGGGGAGCTGTTTTTT
CDR3: CASSQEGLAGALTGELFF

J: TRBJ2-1
size: once
D: .
V: TRBV7-2
DNA: TGTGCCAGCAGCTTACTGGCCCCTGGCTGGGAAAGGAATGAGCAGTTCTTC
CDR3: CASSLLAPGWERNEQFF

J: TRBJ1-5
size: .
D: TRBD1
V: TRBV7-9
DNA: TGTGCCAGCAGCTTAGGGACAGGGAATAGCAATCAGCCCCAGCATTTT
CDR3: CASSLGTGNSNQPQHF

J: TRBJ2-3
size: once
D: TRBD2
V: TRBV4-1
DNA: TGCGCCAGCAGCCGGAATCTAGCGGAAAGCACAGATACGCAGTATTTT
CDR3: CASSRNLAESTDTQYF

J: TRBJ2-1
size: .
D: .
V: TRBV5-1
DNA: TGCGCCAGCAGGGTCCGCCAGGGTCGGGATGAGCAGTTCTTC
CDR3: CASRVRQGRDEQFF

J: TRBJ1-2
size: .
D: TRBD1
V: TRBV18
DNA: TGTGCCAGCTCACCAGGGACAGACTATGGCTACACCTTC
CDR3: CASSPGTDYGYTF

J: TRBJ2-5
size: .
D: .
V: TRBV7-2
DNA: TGTGCCAGCAGCTTTCTAGGCTCCCTCGGTGAGACCCAGTACTTC
CDR3: CASSFLGSLGETQYF

J: TRBJ1-2
size: .
D: TRBD1
V: TRBV2
DNA: TGTGCCAGCAGTGAAGAAGGGGGCGGTATCTATGGCTACACCTTC
CDR3: CASSEEGGGIYGYTF